The 27 T cell receptor beta chains reported below all come from one sample, sequenced in a study of molecular identifiers for immune sequencing clone quantification. One entry per CDR3 protein results from TCRdb running MiXCR on the PCR reads. This table holds some 590,000 distinct CDR3 sequences, roughly 23% found once. Sequencing input: naive CD8+ T cells from blood, with Jurkat cell RNA spiked in. Subset indicated: FACS-sorted CD8+CD4-CCR7+CD45RA+ naive T cells. The receptors originated from a human donor in good health. Some libraries in this study had Jurkat cell RNA spiked in.

This clonotype has a count of ten or more. This CDR3 is CSARPTDTQYF. The CDR3 DNA is TGCAGTGCTAGGCCCACAGATACGCAGTATTTT. The chain employs TRBV20-1 and TRBJ2-3; D gene unclear. The CDR3 loop spans 11 amino acids. Germline CDR1 DFQATT, CDR2 SNEGSKA (reference sequence). Trimming left V 3 bases short and J 2 bases short, with 3 bases between.

This clonotype was counted only a few times. A read error is possible here, since a much larger clone lies one base away. The CDR3 ends on some other residue instead of the conserved phenylalanine or tryptophan, so this is likely a read error. The rearrangement joins TRBV29-1 to TRBJ1-2, with D uncertain. The CDR3 consists of 12 residues. The V end was cut by 7 bases, the J end by 6 bases, with 15 bases between. Germline loops: CDR1 SQVTM, CDR2 ANQGSEA. CDR3 loop: CSAPSPADGYTL. The DNA for the CDR3 is TGCAGCGCCCCATCCCCGGCAGATGGCTACACCCTC.

The chain combines TRBV20-1 with TRBJ2-7, with a possible D match to TRBD1 (5 bases). V shed 4 bases and J shed 0 bases, with 19 bases lying between them. This CDR3 is built from 16 residues. Germline V gene data show CDR1 as DFQATT and CDR2 as SNEGSKA (reference sequence). The CDR3 DNA is TGCAGTGCTACCGGTATGACAGATAACAACTCCTACGAGCAGTACTTC. Translation gives CSATGMTDNNSYEQYF.

As for this clonotype: This CDR3 fails to terminate in the conserved phenylalanine or tryptophan, so it likely reflects a read error. The DNA for the CDR3 is TGTGCCAGCAGCGTAGGAGAGGGAGGGGTAGATACGCAGTATATT. Translated: CASSVGEGGVDTQYI. V usage is TRBV9 and J usage is TRBJ2-3, with TRBD2 identical over 7 bases. J lost 5 bases, V lost 0 bases, and 6 bases had no gene match. The V gene's germline CDR1 is SGDLS and CDR2 YYNGEE. The length of the CDR3 is 15 residues.

The J gene is TRBJ2-7, the V gene TRBV28; D is unresolved. Germline V gene sequence: CDR1 MDHEN, CDR2 SYDVKM. The CDR3 sequence is 15 residues long. V lost 1 base to trimming and J lost 0 bases, with 10 bases between them. CDR3 sequence: CASSLSIRSSYEQYF. CDR3 nucleotide sequence: TGTGCCAGCAGTTTATCCATAAGGAGCTCCTACGAGCAGTACTTC.

The rearrangement uses TRBV6-5 and TRBJ2-1, with D possibly matching TRBD2 (5 bases). Germline CDR1 reads MNHEY; CDR2 reads SVGAGI. V lost 5 bases and J lost 3, with 17 bases in between. The CDR3 runs 16 residues. This CDR3 reads CASSPYDCGGYNEQFF. The CDR3 region has the DNA TGTGCCAGCAGTCCCTATGACTGCGGAGGCTACAATGAGCAGTTCTTC.

This clonotype has a handful of counts. This rearrangement joins TRBV3-1 to TRBJ2-3; possible D gene TRBD2, 7 bases. V was clipped by 0 bases and J by 5 bases, with 21 bases between them. Germline CDR1 is LGHDT and CDR2 is YNNKEL (reference sequence). The CDR3 contains 18 residues. CDR3 region: CASSQDSVGGGGLDTQYF. CDR3 nucleotides: TGTGCCAGCAGCCAAGATTCGGTTGGGGGGGGCGGCTTAGATACGCAGTATTTT.

Only a few counts were recorded for this clonotype. V usage is TRBV10-2 and J usage is TRBJ2-5; D perhaps matches TRBD2 (6 bases). The CDR3 runs to 15 residues. The V gene's germline CDR1 is WSHSY and CDR2 SAAADI. V was trimmed by 5 bases and J by 0 bases, leaving 13 bases between them. DNA for the CDR3: TGCGCCAGCAGTATTCGGGGGTCTTACCAAGAGACCCAGTACTTC. It codes for CASSIRGSYQETQYF.

This clonotype was recorded many times. The V and J genes are TRBV29-1 and TRBJ2-2; no firm D call. This CDR3 region has 13 residues. The ends were cut back, 4 bases at V and 0 bases at J, with 6 bases in the middle. From germline, CDR1 is SQVTM and CDR2 ANQGSEA. The CDR3 is CSVVATNTGELFF. CDR3 bases: TGCAGCGTTGTGGCAACGAACACCGGGGAGCTGTTTTTT.

This clonotype was counted many times. The rearrangement joins TRBV4-2 to TRBJ2-2; TRBD2 agrees at 7 bases. Looked up from germline, CDR1 is LGHNA and CDR2 is YNFKEQ. The CDR3 is 17 amino acids. The J segment lost 1 base and the V segment lost 0 bases, leaving 5 bases of the junction unmatched. CDR3 nucleotides: TGTGCCAGCAGCCAAGACTTTCCTAGCGGGAACACCGGGGAGCTGTTTTTT. Translating gives CASSQDFPSGNTGELFF.

This clonotype was observed many times. Its ends do not fully match the called genes, so a read error is possible. V gene TRBV28 combines with J gene TRBJ2-7; D is ambiguous. CDR1 MDHEN and CDR2 SYDVKM come from the germline V gene. The CDR3 contains 11 residues. Here the CDR3 reads CATSDGYEQYF. CDR3 sequence (DNA): TGTGCCACCAGTGACGGGTACGAGCAGTACTTC.

The chain carries TRBV9 and TRBJ2-3, with TRBD2 identical over 8 bases. The CDR3 loop spans 16 amino acids. Trimming at V came to 0 bases and at J to 1 base, leaving 4 bases not matched to a gene. Germline V gene data show CDR1 as SGDLS and CDR2 as YYNGEE. Written as DNA, the CDR3 is TGTGCCAGCAGCGTAGATTCAGCGGGAGGCACAGATACGCAGTATTTT. Encoded protein: CASSVDSAGGTDTQYF.

This clonotype was seen a handful of times. J is TRBJ2-5 and V is TRBV5-6; no definite D call. The CDR3 has 15 residues. CDR1 is SGHDT, CDR2 YYEEEE, per germline. V lost 1 base and J lost 7, with 17 bases in between. CDR3 in amino acids: CASSLITAVGGTQYF. In DNA form, the CDR3 reads TGTGCCAGCAGCTTGATTACGGCGGTCGGCGGGACCCAGTACTTC.

This clonotype was found many times. The chain has TRBV2 and TRBJ1-1; the D gene is possibly TRBD1 (6 bases). CDR1 is SNHLY, CDR2 FYNNEI, per germline. Trimming shortened V by 6 bases and J by 6 bases, and 17 bases separated the two germline ends. The CDR3 is 14 amino acids. The CDR3 DNA sequence: TGTGCCAGCAGATCGACAGGAGGCGTTGCTGAAGCTTTCTTT. It codes for CASRSTGGVAEAFF.

The table lists this clonotype with a few counts. The chain joins TRBV21-1 to TRBJ1-2; TRBD1 is the table's D call, not checked against the DNA. TRBV21-1 constitutes a pseudogene. This CDR3 has 15 residues. In nucleotides, the CDR3 is TGTGCCAGCGAACTCTTGGACAGGGGGCGACGGGGCTACACCTTC. Amino acid sequence: CASELLDRGRRGYTF.

This clonotype was seen at least ten times. The V call is TRBV29-1, the J call TRBJ2-5, with 10 positions matching TRBD1. Germline assignment: CDR1 SQVTM and CDR2 ANQGSEA. J lost 5 bases, V lost 5 bases, and 5 bases had no gene match. The CDR3 sequence is 13 residues long. The CDR3 DNA follows: TGCAGCGTTCGGACAGGGGGTTACGAGACCCAGTACTTC. Translation gives CSVRTGGYETQYF.

This clonotype was seen a handful of times. The rearrangement joins TRBV5-1 to TRBJ1-2; 9 positions match TRBD1. This CDR3 spans 16 amino acids. Per the germline V gene, CDR1 is SGHRS and CDR2 is YFSETQ. The junction had 5 bases not matched to a gene; V was cut back by 1 base and J by 1 base. The CDR3 region has the DNA TGCGCCAGCAGCTTGAGGGGACAGGGAGATAACTATGGCTACACCTTC. Translating gives CASSLRGQGDNYGYTF. The full variable domain, in which reference TRBV5-1 and TRBJ1-2 provide the parts outside the CDR3, is KAGVTQTPRYLIKTRGQQVTLSCSPISGHRSVSWYQQTPGQGLQFLFEYFSETQRNKGNFPGRFSGRQFSNSRSEMNVSTLELGDSALYLCASSLRGQGDNYGYTFGSGTRLTVV.

This chain uses TRBV28 with TRBJ2-6; weak D call: TRBD1 (6 bases). The germline gives CDR1 MDHEN, CDR2 SYDVKM. Deletions cut 11 bases from V and 0 bases from J, with 8 bases between. This CDR3 is 13 amino acids long. Here the CDR3 reads CAQQGSGANVLTF. The CDR3 DNA reads TGTGCCCAACAGGGCTCTGGGGCCAACGTCCTGACTTTC. The full variable domain, its missing parts supplied by reference TRBV28 and TRBJ2-6, is DVKVTQSSRYLVKRTGEKVFLECVQDMDHENMFWYRQDPGLGLRLIYFSYDVKMKEKGDIPEGYSVSREKKERFSLILESASTNQTSMYLCAQQGSGANVLTFGAGSRLTVL.

The rearrangement joins TRBV28 to TRBJ1-4, with TRBD1 matching over 7 bases. J was trimmed by 12 bases and V by 6 bases; bases with no gene match: 10. Germline V gives CDR1 MDHEN, CDR2 SYDVKM. The CDR3 covers 13 residues. The DNA for the CDR3 is TGTGCCAGCAGCTGGGAAGGGGGCGAGGAACTGTTTTTT. This sequence encodes CASSWEGGEELFF.

With regard to this clonotype: A much larger clone differs from this one at a single base, so this may be a read error. This chain links TRBV20-1 with TRBJ2-3; 9 nucleotides align to TRBD1. The J segment lost 3 bases and the V segment lost 8 bases, leaving 6 bases of the junction unmatched. The CDR3 sequence is 13 residues long. Germline V CDR1 and CDR2: DFQATT, SNEGSKA (reference sequence). CDR3 loop: CSKSDRGTDTQYF. The CDR3 DNA reads as TGCAGTAAGAGCGACAGGGGGACAGATACGCAGTATTTT.

The genes are TRBV30 and TRBJ1-1; 7 nucleotides agree with TRBD1. Per germline, CDR1 GTSNPN and CDR2 SVGIG (reference sequence). V shed 2 bases and J 3 bases; nucleotides not matched to a gene: 6. The CDR3 sequence is 14 residues long. CDR3 nucleotide sequence: TGTGCCTGGAGTACCGGAACAGGGGACACTGAAGCTTTCTTT. It codes for CAWSTGTGDTEAFF.

Details on this clonotype: A much larger clone lies one base from this, so it may be a read error. The conserved phenylalanine or tryptophan is not found at the CDR3 terminus, so this likely reflects a read error. The V call is TRBV29-1, the J call TRBJ1-1; unclear D gene. The CDR3 runs to 13 residues. V was shortened by 4 bases and J by 0 bases, with 9 bases between the two germline ends. CDR1 is SQVTM and CDR2 is ANQGSEA in the germline V gene. The CDR3 here is CSVVTRLNTEAFS. DNA for the CDR3: TGCAGCGTTGTAACTCGACTGAACACTGAAGCTTTCTCT.

As for this clonotype: A much larger clonotype is one base distant, so this may be a read error. The V and J genes are TRBV7-6 and TRBJ2-7; D remains unclear. Germline V lookup: CDR1 SGHVS, CDR2 FNYEAQ. There are 11 residues in the CDR3. V was shortened by 4 bases and J by 6 bases, with 7 bases between the two germline ends. The CDR3 loop reads CASSSLLEQYV. The CDR3 DNA sequence: TGTGCCAGCAGCTCCCTCCTCGAGCAGTACGTC.

The chain links TRBV7-8 to TRBJ2-7; a possible D gene is TRBD1 (5 bases). Germline CDR1 reads SGHVS; CDR2 reads FQNEAQ. Trimming pared 3 bases from V and 6 bases from J, leaving 15 bases between. The CDR3 runs to 14 residues. The CDR3 sequence: CASSLGPKTCEQYF. The CDR3 bases are TGTGCCAGCAGCTTGGGGCCCAAGACCTGCGAGCAGTACTTC.

The table lists this clonotype with a few counts. The V and J genes are TRBV2 and TRBJ1-3, with D perhaps TRBD1 (6 bases). Germline assignment: CDR1 SNHLY and CDR2 FYNNEI. With 4 bases removed from V and 4 bases from J, the gap between germline ends came to 17 bases. This CDR3 is built from 16 residues. The CDR3 region is CASSGPLTGSGNTIYF. The CDR3 nucleotides are TGTGCCAGCAGTGGGCCGCTTACAGGGTCCGGAAACACCATATATTTT.

About this clonotype itself: Its ends do not fully match the called genes, so a read error is possible. The chain recombines TRBV29-1 with TRBJ2-7, with 7 bases that match TRBD2. The germline V gene has CDR1 SQVTM and CDR2 ANQGSEA. CDR3 length: 16 residues. The CDR3 protein is CSVVEGNLGPSSGQYF. The CDR3 DNA reads TGTAGCGTTGTTGAAGGCAACCTAGGGCCTTCTAGCGGGCAGTACTTC.

This chain uses TRBV4-3 with TRBJ2-1, with 8 bases identical to TRBD2. The V segment lost 3 bases and the J segment 0 bases; nucleotides outside the gene matches: 4. This CDR3 has 16 residues. The germline V gene encodes CDR1 LGHNA and CDR2 YSLEER. The CDR3, as DNA: TGCGCCAGCAGCCAGGCCGGGACTAGCTCCTACAATGAGCAGTTCTTC. Its translation is CASSQAGTSSYNEQFF.